This section outlines one TCR beta chain sequence together with its context. Its antigen is as yet unknown. These data are taken from a study of cytomegalovirus exposure and HLA in healthy donors. Across the study: The use of the same platform for the 95 to 150 validation repertoires and the 550 to 700 first-cohort repertoires was reported by a later analysis. Study conclusions and caveats: Rare TCR sequences predominated, though certain public TCRs were found in many donors.

The germline V gene has CDR1 MNHEY and CDR2 SMNVEV (reference sequence). The CDR3 totals 15 residues. V dropped 4 bases and J dropped 1 base, with 13 bases sitting between them. Only in-frame clones appear in the TCRdb table, and some are missing; sequencing was by immunoSEQ multiplex PCR. Here the sample spans a few hundred thousand clones, around 88% being singletons. The source is a woman aged 18-29 years in good health and CMV-seronegative. Sequencing was carried out using PBMCs. The V gene is TRBV27, the J gene TRBJ1-2; D unresolved. This chain's CDR3 is CASSSRDTFNYGYTF. As DNA, the CDR3 is TGTGCCAGCAGTTCCAGAGACACATTTAACTATGGCTACACCTTC.